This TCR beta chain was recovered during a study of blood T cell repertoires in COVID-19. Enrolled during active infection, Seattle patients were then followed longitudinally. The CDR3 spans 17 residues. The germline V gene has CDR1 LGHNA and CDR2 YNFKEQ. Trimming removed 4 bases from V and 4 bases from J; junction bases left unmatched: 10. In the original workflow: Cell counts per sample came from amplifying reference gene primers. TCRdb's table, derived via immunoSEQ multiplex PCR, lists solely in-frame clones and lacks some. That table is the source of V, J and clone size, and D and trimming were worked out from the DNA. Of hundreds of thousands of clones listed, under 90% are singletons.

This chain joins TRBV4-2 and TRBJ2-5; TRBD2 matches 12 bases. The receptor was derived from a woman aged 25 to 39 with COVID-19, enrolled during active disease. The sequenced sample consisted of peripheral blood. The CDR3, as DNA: TGTGCCAGCAGCCCGCGGAAACTAGCGGGGGGCGTAGAGACCCAGTACTTC. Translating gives CASSPRKLAGGVETQYF.